Following are 12 T cell receptor beta chains from one sample sequenced in a study of T cell repertoires in cytomegalovirus infection (dated by TCRdb to the late 2010s). The sample was run on an Illumina HiSeq 1500. TCRdb's own reprocessing of the public reads used fastp at Q25 and MiXCR and kept productive beta chains. Each CDR3 protein appears once, grouped with its most common genes and DNA. In all, the sample holds fewer than 700,000 distinct CDR3 sequences, and 20% to 30% of those were seen once. The ten largest clones add up to approximately 8.2% of the sample. The sample consisted of CD8+ T cells from PBMCs. These receptors were collected from a human donor in good health (CMV status not recorded). Some clones in this sample may be carry-over from other donors' samples.

The chain uses TRBV12-3 or TRBV12-4 and TRBJ2-6, with D possibly TRBD2 on 6 matching bases. The CDR3 covers 15 residues. Trimming took off 7 bases at V and 2 bases at J, with 12 bases between the two ends. CDR3: CASTQGGPGANVLTF. CDR3 sequence (DNA): TGTGCCAGCACCCAAGGAGGGCCTGGGGCCAACGTCCTGACTTTC.

The rearrangement links TRBV28 to TRBJ2-3; 7 positions agree with TRBD1. Germline trimming cut 4 bases from V and 4 bases from J; bases unmatched to any gene: 8. CDR1 is MDHEN, CDR2 SYDVKM, per germline. This CDR3 spans 15 amino acids. The CDR3 loop is CASSWRTGAPDTQYF. The CDR3 DNA follows: TGTGCCAGCAGTTGGAGGACAGGCGCCCCAGATACGCAGTATTTT. The full variable domain, completed using reference TRBV28 and TRBJ2-3, is DVKVTQSSRYLVKRTGEKVFLECVQDMDHENMFWYRQDPGLGLRLIYFSYDVKMKEKGDIPEGYSVSREKKERFSLILESASTNQTSMYLCASSWRTGAPDTQYFGPGTRLTVL.

This clonotype was observed a handful of times. The chain links TRBV14 to TRBJ2-7; D remains ambiguous. Germline V gene sequence: CDR1 SGHDN, CDR2 FVKESK. The ends were cut back, 1 base at V and 2 bases at J, with 3 bases in the middle. The CDR3 contains 12 residues. The DNA for the CDR3 is TGTGCCAGCAGCCAAGTAGCCTACGAGCAGTACTTC. This encodes CASSQVAYEQYF.

In this sample, this clonotype turned up many times. The CDR3 DNA follows: TGTGCCAGCACCCTTAAGGCCGAGCGGGGGCGCCGACTAGCCGGGGAGCTGTTTTTT. Its translation: CASTLKAERGRRLAGELFF. The chain carries TRBV7-2 and TRBJ2-2; 8 bases align to TRBD2. CDR1 and CDR2 (germline): SGHTA, FQGNSA. V dropped 7 bases and J dropped 6; count of bases not matched to a gene: 22. The CDR3 is 19 amino acids.

This clonotype came up many times. CDR3 sequence (DNA): TGTGCCAGCAGCGGGGCAGCGGGGGGGGCGAACACCGGGGAGCTGTTTTTT. Protein product: CASSGAAGGANTGELFF. V and J are TRBV25-1 and TRBJ2-2; 10 positions match TRBD2. Germline CDR1 and CDR2: MGHDK and SYGVNS. After removal of 6 bases from V and 0 bases from J, the junction contained 7 bases not matched to a gene. The CDR3 contains 17 residues.

This chain uses TRBV28 with TRBJ2-6; D is ambiguous. V lost 8 bases and J 0 bases, leaving 17 bases between the germline ends. CDR1 MDHEN and CDR2 SYDVKM come from the germline V gene. The CDR3 loop spans 17 amino acids. The CDR3, as DNA: TGTGCCAGCCTTTCCTCGGCACCGATCTCTGGGGCCAACGTCCTGACTTTC. This translates into CASLSSAPISGANVLTF.

This clonotype was observed many times. The chain couples TRBV7-9 to TRBJ2-1, with D hard to call. Trimming cost V 4 bases and J 0 bases, with 4 bases left between them. There are 13 residues in the CDR3. Germline V gene lookup returns CDR1 SEHNR and CDR2 FQNEAQ (reference sequence). The CDR3 DNA sequence: TGTGCCAGCAGCTCTGGCTCCTACAATGAGCAGTTCTTC. This encodes CASSSGSYNEQFF.

About this clonotype: One junction end does not reproduce the germline sequence, and a read error may be involved. This rearrangement joins TRBV5-4 to TRBJ2-5, with a weak D call TRBD1 (6 bases). This CDR3 has 14 residues. Germline V CDR1 and CDR2: SGHNT, YYREEE (reference sequence). Here the CDR3 DNA reads TGTGCCAGCAGCTCGACAGGTAGCCAAGAGCCCCAGTACTTC. Protein: CASSSTGSQEPQYF. Drawing the rest from reference TRBV5-4 and TRBJ2-5, the complete variable domain is ETGVTQSPTHLIKTRGQQVTLRCSSQSGHNTVSWYQQALGQGPQFIFQYYREEENGRGNFPPRFSGLQFPNYSSELNVNALELDDSALYLCASSSTGSQEPQYFGPGTRLLVL.

This clonotype was observed a few times. The chain recombines TRBV6-2 or TRBV6-3 with TRBJ1-1; D is unresolved. Germline V gene data show CDR1 as MNHEY and CDR2 as SVGEGT. There are 13 residues in the CDR3. Trimming removed 8 bases from V and 0 bases from J, with 10 bases in between. The CDR3 nucleotides are TGTGCCAGCCACTACGTACTGAACACTGAAGCTTTCTTT. Its translation: CASHYVLNTEAFF.

A few counts support this clonotype. The V and J genes are TRBV6-2 or TRBV6-3 and TRBJ1-5; D is unresolved. The germline V gene has CDR1 MNHEY and CDR2 SVGEGT. CDR3 length equals 14 residues. V shed 2 bases and J shed 6 bases, with 11 bases lying between them. The CDR3 DNA reads as TGTGCCAGCAGTTACCTTGGGCAAAGTCAGCCCCAGCATTTT. The encoded protein is CASSYLGQSQPQHF.

This clonotype was counted a few times. The chain is built from TRBV6-2 or TRBV6-3 and TRBJ2-3; no clear D gene. The CDR3 is 15 amino acids. Trimming shortened V by 0 bases and J by 5 bases, and 12 bases separated the two germline ends. The germline gives CDR1 MNHEY, CDR2 SVGEGT. The CDR3 protein is CASSYSPQYGDTQYF. CDR3 bases: TGTGCCAGCAGTTACTCCCCCCAGTATGGAGATACGCAGTATTTT.

This clonotype occurred a few times. The chain uses TRBV15 and TRBJ2-2, with D possibly called TRBD1 or TRBD2 (5 bases each). V lost 0 bases, J lost 5 bases, and 16 bases lay in between. From germline, CDR1 is LNHNV and CDR2 YYDKDF (reference sequence). The CDR3 contains 17 residues. This CDR3 reads CATSRDQSGRITGELFF. The CDR3 DNA follows: TGTGCCACCAGCAGAGATCAGTCAGGGAGAATTACCGGGGAGCTGTTTTTT.